One and the same sample provided the 17 T cell receptor beta chains below, sequenced in a study of Graves' ophthalmopathy and Graves' hyperthyroidism (dated by TCRdb to 2016 to 2019). TCRdb records Illumina HiSeq 2000 as the sequencer. TCR beta CDR3 regions were amplified from RNA transcripts for repertoire sequencing. The first round was an RT-PCR using HTBI primers with the Qiagen OneStep RT-PCR kit, and this first round was followed by a second-round multiplex PCR, then size selection and purification. TCRdb trimmed public reads at Q25 via fastp, called clones via MiXCR and kept in-frame beta chains. Identical CDR3 protein sequences are pooled into one entry, listed with their most common genes and DNA. The sample profile shows 580,000 or so distinct CDR3 sequences; under 45% of them were found once. The ten largest make up about 4.1% of the sample. The sample taken for sequencing was peripheral blood or thyroid tissue (not recorded which). The source is an adult man with Graves' hyperthyroidism.

A word on this clonotype: The junction shows a germline mismatch at one end, possibly a read error. The chain employs TRBV10-3 and TRBJ1-5; possible D gene TRBD1, 5 bases. Looked up from germline, CDR1 is ENHRY and CDR2 is SYGVKD. This CDR3 contains 17 residues. The CDR3 reads CAISEPSGDSYNEPQHF. The CDR3 DNA reads as TGTGCCATCAGTGAACCTAGCGGGGACTCCTACAATGAGCCCCAGCATTTT.

This clonotype was observed at least ten times. The chain employs TRBV2 and TRBJ2-7; the D gene is possibly TRBD1 (5 bases). The CDR3 is made up of 12 amino acids. Germline V gene data show CDR1 as SNHLY and CDR2 as FYNNEI. The V end was cut by 8 bases, the J end by 2 bases, with 10 bases between. CDR3 sequence (DNA): TGTGCCAGCGGGGCTTGGACCTACGAGCAGTACTTC. Its translation: CASGAWTYEQYF.

The V call is TRBV20-1, the J call TRBJ1-5; D is unclear. With the DNA end fitting TRBJ2-3 better, the J assignment may be wrong. The CDR3 has 12 amino acids. Germline CDR1 is DFQATT and CDR2 is SNEGSKA (reference sequence). The CDR3 DNA sequence: TGCAGTGCTAGTAGGAGCGCAGATACGCAGTATTTT. This gives the protein CSASRSADTQYF.

This clonotype was seen at least ten times. The rearrangement joins TRBV7-9 to TRBJ1-5; D is undetermined. The CDR3 is 13 residues long. The V and J ends lost 4 bases and 5 bases respectively, with 9 bases between them. Per the germline V gene, CDR1 is SEHNR and CDR2 is FQNEAQ (reference sequence). The CDR3 protein is CASSSYVDQPQHF. DNA of the CDR3: TGTGCCAGCAGCTCCTACGTGGATCAGCCCCAGCATTTT.

This clonotype showed up just a few times. V and J are TRBV27 and TRBJ1-3; TRBD1 might be the D (5 bases). The germline V and J ends were trimmed by 5 bases and 9 bases, with 14 bases remaining between them. The CDR3 length is 13 residues. From germline, CDR1 is MNHEY and CDR2 SMNVEV (reference sequence). The CDR3 loop reads CASSVTVDGTIYF. The CDR3 bases are TGTGCCAGCAGTGTGACAGTGGATGGCACCATATATTTT.

The J gene is TRBJ1-3, the V gene TRBV19; 7 nucleotides align to TRBD1. This CDR3 comprises 15 residues. Trimming removed 11 bases from V and 1 base from J; junction bases left unmatched: 11. Germline V lookup: CDR1 LNHDA, CDR2 SQIVND (reference sequence). DNA for the CDR3: TGTGCCTGGTCCCGGGACAGCGGTTCTGGAAACACCATATATTTT. Amino acids: CAWSRDSGSGNTIYF.

The rearrangement uses TRBV15 and TRBJ1-1; D is possibly TRBD1 (6 bases). Trimming stripped 3 bases from V and 3 bases from J, with 11 bases between. CDR3 size: 14 residues. Germline CDR1 is LNHNV and CDR2 is YYDKDF (reference sequence). CDR3 bases: TGTGCCACCAGCAGTCACAGGGTGTACACTGAAGCTTTCTTT. As protein: CATSSHRVYTEAFF.

The chain couples TRBV2 to TRBJ2-7; 8 bases line up with TRBD2. The J call may be in error: the DNA end matches TRBJ2-1 better. CDR1 and CDR2 (germline): SNHLY, FYNNEI. The CDR3 sequence is 17 residues long. The CDR3 coding sequence is TGTGCCAGCAGTGACGCGGGGGGCCAAAGCTCCTACAATGAGCAGTTCTTC. Its translation is CASSDAGGQSSYNEQFF.

This clonotype has a count of ten or more. The rearrangement uses TRBV20-1 and TRBJ1-5; D uncertain. The length of the CDR3 is 14 residues. Trimming removed 0 bases from V and 5 bases from J, with 11 bases in between. Germline values: CDR1 DFQATT, CDR2 SNEGSKA (reference sequence). The CDR3 DNA reads TGCAGTGCTAGAGAGAGGGTTGGGGATCAGCCCCAGCATTTT. Its translation: CSARERVGDQPQHF.

This clonotype came up a few times. This chain joins TRBV10-3 and TRBJ2-7; 9 nucleotides align to TRBD1. V lost 4 bases and J lost 2; bases outside the gene matches: 12. The CDR3 loop spans 17 amino acids. Germline V gene sequence: CDR1 ENHRY, CDR2 SYGVKD. The CDR3 sequence: CAISGRLTGTGTYEQYF. The CDR3 nucleotides read TGTGCCATCAGTGGCCGACTCACCGGGACAGGGACCTACGAGCAGTACTTC.

This clonotype was picked up many times. The missing conserved phenylalanine or tryptophan at the end of this CDR3 makes a read error likely. The limits of the CDR3 on the DNA are not certain, so only TCRdb's listed CDR3 is given. The chain carries TRBV28 and TRBJ2-7; the table assigns TRBD2, which was not confirmed against the DNA. A total of 11 residues make up the CDR3, ends included. The germline CDR1 and CDR2 sequences are MDHEN and SYDVKM. This CDR3 reads CASSLDRTTGC.

This clonotype was recorded only once. The rearrangement joins TRBV2 to TRBJ2-5, with a tentative D call TRBD2 (6 bases). The CDR3 consists of 13 residues. Between the trimmed V and J ends, which lost 8 bases and 3 bases, there was a span of 13 bases. Germline CDR1 SNHLY, CDR2 FYNNEI. The CDR3 DNA follows: TGTGCCAGCCTTCCAGGGAGGAAAGAGACCCAGTACTTC. Translating gives CASLPGRKETQYF.

Concerning this clonotype itself: Since a much larger clone is just one base distant, this may be a read error. The chain has TRBV2 and TRBJ1-1; D possibly corresponds to TRBD1 (5 bases). Germline CDR1 is SNHLY and CDR2 is FYNNEI. This CDR3 is 11 amino acids long. Trimming took off 3 bases at V and 11 bases at J, with 10 bases between the two ends. CDR3 coding DNA: TGTGCCAGCAGTGACAGGGTAACCGCTTTCTTT. Encoded protein: CASSDRVTAFF.

About this clonotype itself: Possible read error: a much larger clone is one base away. Because it lacks the conserved phenylalanine or tryptophan at the end, this CDR3 is likely a read error. The chain employs TRBV5-1 and TRBJ1-3; D might be TRBD1 (5 bases). Germline loops: CDR1 SGHRS, CDR2 YFSETQ. The CDR3 is 17 residues long. With 1 base removed from V and 0 bases from J, the gap between germline ends came to 14 bases. The CDR3 loop is CASSLTGGTSSGNTIYS. CDR3 in DNA: TGCGCCAGCAGCTTGACAGGTGGGACGAGCTCTGGAAACACCATATATTCT.

The chain uses TRBV28 and TRBJ1-5, with 7 bases aligning to TRBD1. Trimming at V came to 1 base and at J to 6 bases, leaving 6 bases not matched to a gene. This CDR3 is 15 amino acids long. Germline V gives CDR1 MDHEN, CDR2 SYDVKM. The CDR3 nucleotides are TGTGCCAGCAGTTTATTGTCAGGGGGGGGTCAGCCCCAGCATTTT. This gives the protein CASSLLSGGGQPQHF.

There are a few counts of this clonotype. The V and J genes are TRBV7-9 and TRBJ2-7, with a tentative D call TRBD1 (5 bases). The V gene lost 5 bases and the J gene lost 0 bases, with 14 bases spanning the gap. CDR1 is SEHNR and CDR2 is FQNEAQ in the germline V gene (reference sequence). This CDR3 is 15 amino acids long. CDR3 sequence: CASSPTQGRSYEQYF. CDR3 sequence (DNA): TGTGCCAGCAGCCCAACCCAGGGTCGCTCCTACGAGCAGTACTTC.

The gene calls are TRBV2 and TRBJ2-7; perhaps D is TRBD1 or TRBD2 (5 bases each). Germline V gives CDR1 SNHLY, CDR2 FYNNEI. Trimming pared 4 bases from V and 7 bases from J, leaving 17 bases between. The CDR3 consists of 14 residues. The DNA of the CDR3 is TGTGCCAGCAGTGCTAGGGACGGTGACAATGAGCAGTACTTC. It translates to CASSARDGDNEQYF.